The rows below give T cell receptor beta chains drawn from one sample of a study of cytomegalovirus exposure and HLA in healthy donors. Data came from immunoSEQ multiplex PCR; TCRdb stores just in-frame clones and leaves some out. The table records 200,000 to 250,000 clones, approximately 83% of them present only once. The sequenced material came from PBMCs. The receptor set was obtained from a boy younger than 10 in good health and CMV-seronegative. Both conserved end residues are part of each CDR3. D genes are given only for firm matches. For some rows the clone size is stated as once, few or many, or as a class when expanded; others skip it.

D	J	V	length	size	DNA	CDR3
.	TRBJ1-1	TRBV5-1	15	.	TGCGCCAGCAGCTTGGCAGGGAAGGGCGGCACTGAAGCTTTCTTT	CASSLAGKGGTEAFF
TRBD1	TRBJ1-1	TRBV6-5	14	.	TGTGCCATCAAGCCGGGACAGACGAACACTGAAGCTTTCTTT	CAIKPGQTNTEAFF
.	TRBJ2-1	TRBV7-2	17	.	TGTGCCAGCAGCTTAGTCCAATTGGCGGGGATTTACAATGAGCAGTTCTTC	CASSLVQLAGIYNEQFF
.	TRBJ2-7	TRBV5-4	12	.	TGTGCCAGCAGCCAGGGACTCCACGAGCAGTACTTC	CASSQGLHEQYF
.	TRBJ2-7	TRBV25-1	13	.	TGTGCCAGCAGTCTCACTCAGGGCTACGAGCAGTACTTC	CASSLTQGYEQYF
TRBD2	TRBJ2-7	TRBV10-3	16	.	TGTGCCATCAGTGCTCAAGAAGCGGGAGGGCCCTACGAGCAGTACTTC	CAISAQEAGGPYEQYF
TRBD2	TRBJ2-2	TRBV9	15	.	TGTGCCAGCAGCGTAGCGTCTAGCGGGACCGGGGAGCTGTTTTTT	CASSVASSGTGELFF
.	TRBJ1-1	TRBV7-3	16	.	TGTGCCAGCAGCTTCGGCAGGGGCCCGGGGAGCACTGAAGCTTTCTTT	CASSFGRGPGSTEAFF
TRBD1	TRBJ1-2	TRBV7-9	16	.	TGTGCCAGCAGCTCAGGGAGGACAGGCGACGTCTATGGCTACACCTTC	CASSSGRTGDVYGYTF
.	TRBJ2-1	TRBV2	12	few	TGTGCCAGCAGGAACAGGCTAAATGAGCAGTTCTTC	CASRNRLNEQFF
TRBD2	TRBJ2-7	TRBV6-5	12	.	TGTGCCAGCTCTCGGGGGGGCTACGAGCAGTACTTC	CASSRGGYEQYF
TRBD2	TRBJ2-2	TRBV30	15	.	TGTGCCTGGAGTGGGGGGGGAATAAACACCGGGGAGCTGTTTTTT	CAWSGGGINTGELFF
TRBD1	TRBJ2-3	TRBV4-1	14	.	TGCGCCAGCAGCCGCGGACAGGACGTAGATACGCAGTATTTT	CASSRGQDVDTQYF
.	TRBJ2-5	TRBV11-2	14	.	TGTGCCAGCAGCTTAGGCAGTGCGGAGGAGACCCAGTACTTC	CASSLGSAEETQYF
.	TRBJ1-1	TRBV5-6	15	few	TGTGCCAGCAGCCCCCAGGGGATGGTGAACACTGAAGCTTTCTTT	CASSPQGMVNTEAFF
.	TRBJ2-3	TRBV9	14	.	TGTGCCAGCAGCGGGACATCAAGCACAGATACGCAGTATTTT	CASSGTSSTDTQYF
TRBD2	TRBJ2-7	TRBV5-6	18	few	TGTGCCAGCAGCTTGGGGGGACTAGCCCTCTTCAGCTCCTACGAGCAGTACTTC	CASSLGGLALFSSYEQYF
.	TRBJ2-1	TRBV7-9	16	.	TGTGCCAGCAGCCTCTCCGGGGGAGGCGTCTACAATGAGCAGTTCTTC	CASSLSGGGVYNEQFF
TRBD2	TRBJ2-5	TRBV7-7	14	.	TGTGCTAGCAGCCAAGCGGGGATAGGAGAGACCCAGTACTTC	CASSQAGIGETQYF
.	TRBJ1-1	TRBV30	12	few	TGTGCCTGGAGCCCCGGAGGGACTGAAGCTTTCTTT	CAWSPGGTEAFF
.	TRBJ2-5	TRBV7-9	14	once	TGTGCCAGCAGCCGACGGAGGGGCGAAGAGACCCAGTACTTC	CASSRRRGEETQYF
TRBD1	TRBJ2-7	TRBV4-1	14	.	TGCGCCAGCAGCCAAGCACAGGGGGAGTACGAGCAGTACTTC	CASSQAQGEYEQYF
TRBD1	TRBJ1-4	TRBV15	15	.	TGTGCCACCAGCAGAGTACAGGGGGATGGAGAAAAACTGTTTTTT	CATSRVQGDGEKLFF
.	TRBJ1-3	TRBV18	15	.	TGTGCCAGCTCACCTCCCGCAGGCTCTGGAAACACCATATATTTT	CASSPPAGSGNTIYF
.	TRBJ2-7	TRBV6-1	15	.	TGTGCCAGCAGTGAAGTTTCTAGAGTTCGCTACGAGCAGTACTTC	CASSEVSRVRYEQYF
TRBD1	TRBJ1-2	TRBV2	14	.	TGTGCCAGCAGTGAAGACAGGGGGCGCGTCGGCTACACCTTC	CASSEDRGRVGYTF
.	TRBJ2-3	TRBV7-9	13	.	TGTGCCAGCAGTGGTCCCCGCGCAGATACGCAGTATTTT	CASSGPRADTQYF
TRBD2	TRBJ2-2	TRBV11-3	15	.	TGTGCCAGCAGCCCCCTAGCGGGAGGGACCGGGGAGCTGTTTTTT	CASSPLAGGTGELFF
.	TRBJ2-5	TRBV5-1	14	.	TGCGCCAGCAGCACTACAGGGTGGGGGGAGACCCAGTACTTC	CASSTTGWGETQYF
.	TRBJ1-1	TRBV7-6	13	.	TGTGCCAGCAGCTTCACCGAGGGCAGCGAAGCTTTCTTT	CASSFTEGSEAFF
.	TRBJ1-1	TRBV25-1	14	.	TGTGCCAGCAGTGAGACTCGGAGGAACACTGAAGCTTTCTTT	CASSETRRNTEAFF
TRBD1	TRBJ1-1	TRBV5-4	14	.	TGTGCCAGCAGCGGGGGACAGGTCGACGGGCAAGCTTTCTTT	CASSGGQVDGQAFF
TRBD2	TRBJ2-7	TRBV19	13	.	TGTGCCAGTAGTATGTCTAGCGGCTACGAGCAGTACTTC	CASSMSSGYEQYF
TRBD1	TRBJ2-5	TRBV14	14	.	TGTGCCAGCAGCCAAGTAGGGGGCGGACAGACCCAGTACTTC	CASSQVGGGQTQYF
TRBD1	TRBJ2-1	TRBV7-6	16	.	TGTGCCAGCAGCTTCCTACCGCGACAGGGGGCTCGGGAGCAGTTCTTC	CASSFLPRQGAREQFF
TRBD1	TRBJ2-5	TRBV23-1	17	.	TGCGCCAGCAGTCAATTCAGGGACAGGGGGCTAGGAGAGACCCAGTACTTC	CASSQFRDRGLGETQYF
.	TRBJ2-6	TRBV6-1	15	few	TGTGCCAGCAGTGACCGGAGCTCTGGGGCCAACGTCCTGACTTTC	CASSDRSSGANVLTF
.	TRBJ2-7	TRBV12-5	13	.	TGTGCTAGTGGTTTGGGTAGTCTATACGAGCAGTACTTC	CASGLGSLYEQYF
.	TRBJ2-7	TRBV7-9	13	.	TGTGCCAGCAGCCAAACGCCTGAGTACGAGCAGTACTTC	CASSQTPEYEQYF
TRBD2	TRBJ2-1	TRBV19	16	.	TGTGCCAGTAGTTTAGGAGCGGGAGCTCGGTGGAATGAGCAGTTCTTC	CASSLGAGARWNEQFF
TRBD2	TRBJ2-1	TRBV9	16	.	TGTGCCAGCAGCCCGTTCGGAGCGGGGGCTTACAATGAGCAGTTCTTC	CASSPFGAGAYNEQFF
.	TRBJ2-2	TRBV30	14	.	TGTGCCTGGAGGAACGCGGGCAGCTCCGGGGAGCTGTTTTTT	CAWRNAGSSGELFF